One and the same sample provided the 24 T cell receptor beta chains below, sequenced in a study of OX40 agonist ivuxolimab in advanced cancers. Sequencing was performed with immunoSEQ multiplex PCR; in TCRdb, only in-frame clones are kept and a portion is missing. Here the sample spans about 66,000 clones, around 87% being singletons. The sequenced sample was CD4+ or CD8+ T cells sorted from blood, obtained in a trial of the OX40 agonist ivuxolimab. These receptors came from an adult with an advanced solid tumor such as melanoma, head and neck, liver or kidney cancer.

The chain uses TRBV11-2 and TRBJ2-2; D is perhaps TRBD1 or TRBD2 (5 bases each). The CDR3 is 16 amino acids. V shed 0 bases and J shed 5 bases, with 13 bases lying between them. The germline V gene has CDR1 SGHAT and CDR2 FQNNGV. The CDR3 loop is CASSLDAGPGTGELFF. For the CDR3, the DNA is TGTGCCAGCAGCTTAGATGCAGGGCCGGGAACCGGGGAGCTGTTTTTT.

CDR3 in DNA: TGTGCCAGCAGCTTGGTTGGGACAGGGGATTTCGTCCTGACTTTC. Translation gives CASSLVGTGDFVLTF. V and J are TRBV5-6 and TRBJ2-6; 10 nucleotides match TRBD1. CDR3 length equals 15 residues. Per the germline V gene, CDR1 is SGHDT and CDR2 is YYEEEE. Unmatched junction bases numbered 6, after V lost 0 bases and J lost 12 bases. The full variable domain, its missing parts supplied by reference TRBV5-6 and TRBJ2-6, is DAGVTQSPTHLIKTRGQQVTLRCSPKSGHDTVSWYQQALGQGPQFIFQYYEEEERQRGNFPDRFSGHQFPNYSSELNVNALLLGDSALYLCASSLVGTGDFVLTFGAGSRLTVL.

The CDR3 is CASSLTGEVYEQYF. The CDR3 DNA is TGCGCCAGCAGCTTAACGGGGGAGGTCTACGAGCAGTACTTC. The chain couples TRBV5-1 to TRBJ2-7; D possibly corresponds to TRBD2 (6 bases). CDR3 length: 14 amino acids. Germline values: CDR1 SGHRS, CDR2 YFSETQ. The V end was cut by 2 bases, the J end by 3 bases, with 12 bases between.

The count of this clone is one. The CDR3 is CAWSSRTAQAFF. CDR3 DNA sequence: TGTGCCTGGAGTTCCCGGACAGCCCAAGCTTTCTTT. The rearrangement joins TRBV30 to TRBJ1-1; TRBD1 is a possible D gene (6 bases). The V end was cut by 2 bases, the J end by 9 bases, with 13 bases between. Germline CDR1 and CDR2: GTSNPN and SVGIG (reference sequence). The CDR3 consists of 12 residues.

The CDR3 reads CASSFGTSEETQYF. The CDR3 bases are TGTGCCAGCAGCTTTGGTACGTCAGAAGAGACCCAGTACTTC. The chain has TRBV5-4 and TRBJ2-5; D uncertain. V was pared by 2 bases and J by 3 bases, with 11 bases between. The CDR3 extends over 14 amino acids. In germline, CDR1 is SGHNT, CDR2 YYREEE (reference sequence). The whole variable domain, filled in from reference TRBV5-4 and TRBJ2-5, reads ETGVTQSPTHLIKTRGQQVTLRCSSQSGHNTVSWYQQALGQGPQFIFQYYREEENGRGNFPPRFSGLQFPNYSSELNVNALELDDSALYLCASSFGTSEETQYFGPGTRLLVL.

V and J are TRBV12-5 and TRBJ2-5; D is unclear. Judging by the DNA end, TRBJ2-7 fits better; the J call may be wrong. CDR1 LGHNT and CDR2 FRNRAP come from the germline V gene. The length of the CDR3 is 14 residues. The CDR3 loop reads CASVPAGPVYEQYF. CDR3 bases: TGTGCTAGTGTCCCGGCCGGCCCCGTCTACGAGCAGTACTTC.

Note on this clone: An end of the junction differs from the germline gene, which may be a read error. The chain links TRBV5-5 to TRBJ2-7, with no clear D. This CDR3 is built from 13 residues. Germline loops: CDR1 SGHKS, CDR2 YYEKEE (reference sequence). CDR3 coding DNA: TGCGCCAGCAGCCAAGAAGCGCTCTACGAGCAGTACTTC. As protein: CASSQEALYEQYF.

With respect to this clone: The sample has other DNA sequences that encode this CDR3 too. The CDR3 DNA is TGTGCCAGCAAGGGACAGACTCAAGAGACCCAGTACTTC. Translated: CASKGQTQETQYF. The V and J genes are TRBV2 and TRBJ2-5; 7 bases line up with TRBD1. The CDR3 sequence is 13 residues long. J was trimmed by 2 bases and V by 7 bases; bases with no gene match: 4. Germline-derived CDR1 and CDR2 are SNHLY and FYNNEI.

The rearrangement uses TRBV13 and TRBJ2-3; 9 bases map to TRBD2. The CDR3 extends over 16 amino acids. CDR1 PRHDT and CDR2 FYEKMQ come from the germline V gene (reference sequence). With 7 bases clipped from V and 1 base from J, the junction kept 9 bases outside the gene matches. The CDR3 region has the DNA TGTGCCAGCATCGAAAGACTAGCGGAACGCACAGATACGCAGTATTTT. Its protein product is CASIERLAERTDTQYF.

This clone was recorded only once. This chain connects TRBV19 to TRBJ1-4; D gene ambiguous. This CDR3 has 12 residues. The V end lost 3 bases, the J end lost 8 bases, and 7 bases lay between the germline ends. Germline V gene sequence: CDR1 LNHDA, CDR2 SQIVND (reference sequence). The CDR3, as DNA: TGTGCCAGTAGTATGAATGGAGAAAAACTGTTTTTT. It yields the protein CASSMNGEKLFF.

This clone was seen a single time. The chain employs TRBV5-4 and TRBJ2-7, with 9 bases fitting TRBD1. The CDR3 covers 15 residues. CDR1 and CDR2 (germline): SGHNT, YYREEE (reference sequence). Losses at the gene ends were 4 bases for V and 1 base for J; bases not matched to a gene: 6. The CDR3 reads CASSTPGQGSYEQYF. As DNA, the CDR3 is TGTGCCAGCAGCACCCCGGGACAGGGTTCCTACGAGCAGTACTTC. The variable domain in full, completed from reference TRBV5-4 and TRBJ2-7, reads ETGVTQSPTHLIKTRGQQVTLRCSSQSGHNTVSWYQQALGQGPQFIFQYYREEENGRGNFPPRFSGLQFPNYSSELNVNALELDDSALYLCASSTPGQGSYEQYFGPGTRLTVT.

V and J are TRBV19 and TRBJ2-1; TRBD2 matches at 8 bases. This CDR3 contains 15 residues. CDR1 and CDR2 (germline): LNHDA, SQIVND (reference sequence). Unmatched junction bases numbered 10, after V lost 6 bases and J lost 6 bases. Written as DNA, the CDR3 is TGTGCCAGTAGAGTACAGGGCGGGGGGCCCAATGAGCAGTTCTTC. Amino acids: CASRVQGGGPNEQFF.

V and J are TRBV11-2 and TRBJ1-5; D call uncertain. This CDR3 is built from 15 residues. The germline CDR1 and CDR2 sequences are SGHAT and FQNNGV. Trimming removed 0 bases from V and 6 bases from J, with 12 bases in between. In DNA form, the CDR3 reads TGTGCCAGCAGCTTAGACGGGCCTAATGGTCAGCCCCAGCATTTT. It yields the protein CASSLDGPNGQPQHF.

This clone was detected once. The chain carries TRBV6-1 and TRBJ1-2; D unresolved. The CDR3 runs 13 residues. V lost 6 bases and J lost 8, with 16 bases in between. Germline V gives CDR1 MNHNS, CDR2 SASEGT. In DNA form, the CDR3 reads TGTGCCAGCAGCCCCGTTGGGGATGTCGGCTACACCTTC. Encoded protein: CASSPVGDVGYTF.

The V and J genes are TRBV5-5 and TRBJ2-1, with unresolved D. V lost 0 bases, J lost 14 bases, and 12 bases lay in between. CDR1 and CDR2 from the germline V gene are SGHKS and YYEKEE (reference sequence). The CDR3 totals 12 residues. CDR3 sequence: CASSLVGGEKFF. CDR3 coding DNA: TGTGCCAGCAGCTTGGTGGGTGGGGAAAAGTTCTTC.

The chain carries TRBV2 and TRBJ1-1; 10 bases map to TRBD1. V lost 7 bases, J lost 5 bases, and 13 bases stayed unmatched. CDR3 length equals 16 residues. Germline CDR1 is SNHLY and CDR2 is FYNNEI. The CDR3 DNA follows: TGTGCCAGCATTCCCGGGACAGGGGTATCGGTAACTGAAGCTTTCTTT. Translating it yields CASIPGTGVSVTEAFF.

CDR3 DNA: TGTGCCAGCAGCTTCAGCGTCCCTGGGGCCAACGTCCTGACTTTC. It specifies CASSFSVPGANVLTF. The J gene is TRBJ2-6, the V gene TRBV5-6, with D unclear. CDR1 and CDR2 from the germline V gene are SGHDT and YYEEEE. V was cut by 2 bases and J by 2 bases, with 8 bases left in between. This CDR3 is built from 15 residues.

The gene calls are TRBV28 and TRBJ1-2; possibly TRBD1 for D (6 bases). This CDR3 contains 14 residues. The germline CDR1 and CDR2 sequences are MDHEN and SYDVKM. The V end lost 6 bases, the J end lost 8 bases, and 19 bases lay between the germline ends. CDR3 residues: CASSRGGQGEGYTF. The CDR3 DNA is TGTGCCAGCAGCCGGGGGGGGCAGGGCGAGGGCTACACCTTC.

V usage is TRBV2 and J usage is TRBJ1-5, with D perhaps matching TRBD1 (6 bases). V gave up 6 bases and J gave up 6 bases, with 15 bases separating them. The CDR3 runs to 14 residues. In germline, CDR1 is SNHLY, CDR2 FYNNEI. In nucleotides, the CDR3 is TGTGCCAGCAGGGACAATGGGGGCGGTCAGCCCCAGCATTTT. Translating gives CASRDNGGGQPQHF.

The J gene is TRBJ1-1, the V gene TRBV11-3; D not resolved. The CDR3 runs to 15 residues. V lost 5 bases and J lost 1, with 14 bases in between. CDR1 is SGHNT and CDR2 is YENEEA in the germline V gene. This CDR3 reads CASSPGFGENTEAFF. The CDR3 region has the DNA TGTGCCAGCAGCCCTGGTTTCGGGGAGAACACTGAAGCTTTCTTT.

This clone came up once. V is TRBV6-5 and J is TRBJ2-7, with 8 bases that match TRBD1. The CDR3 has 14 amino acids. Germline CDR1 reads MNHEY; CDR2 reads SVGAGI. V shed 6 bases and J 4 bases; nucleotides not matched to a gene: 8. The CDR3 DNA reads as TGTGCCAGCAGGCCACAGGGGGAGTTGTACGAGCAGTACTTC. Its translation is CASRPQGELYEQYF.

This clone was detected only a few times. The chain uses TRBV5-8 and TRBJ1-1; TRBD1 is a possible D gene (5 bases). CDR1 and CDR2 (germline): SGHTS, YDEGEE. The CDR3 contains 14 residues. V was clipped by 4 bases and J by 4 bases, with 14 bases between them. The CDR3 protein is CASSGQRGLTEAFF. The CDR3 DNA reads TGTGCCAGCAGCGGCCAACGGGGACTCACTGAAGCTTTCTTT. The variable domain in full, with the rest retrieved from reference TRBV5-8 and TRBJ1-1, is EAGVTQSPTHLIKTRGQQATLRCSPISGHTSVYWYQQALGLGLQFLLWYDEGEERNRGNFPPRFSGRQFPNYSSELNVNALELEDSALYLCASSGQRGLTEAFFGQGTRLTVV.

The chain has TRBV19 and TRBJ1-5; TRBD1 might be the D (5 bases). This CDR3 is built from 13 residues. Germline CDR1 is LNHDA and CDR2 is SQIVND (reference sequence). The V end lost 0 bases, the J end lost 6 bases, and 6 bases lay between the germline ends. In nucleotides, the CDR3 is TGTGCCAGTAGTATAGACAGGGTTCAGCCCCAGCATTTT. Protein product: CASSIDRVQPQHF.

The V and J genes are TRBV7-2 and TRBJ1-5; unclear D gene. Looked up from germline, CDR1 is SGHTA and CDR2 is FQGNSA. The CDR3 loop spans 16 amino acids. V dropped 1 base and J dropped 0 bases, with 10 bases sitting between them. The CDR3 is CASSLEAGTSNQPQHF. For the CDR3, the DNA is TGTGCCAGCAGCTTAGAGGCAGGAACTAGCAATCAGCCCCAGCATTTT.